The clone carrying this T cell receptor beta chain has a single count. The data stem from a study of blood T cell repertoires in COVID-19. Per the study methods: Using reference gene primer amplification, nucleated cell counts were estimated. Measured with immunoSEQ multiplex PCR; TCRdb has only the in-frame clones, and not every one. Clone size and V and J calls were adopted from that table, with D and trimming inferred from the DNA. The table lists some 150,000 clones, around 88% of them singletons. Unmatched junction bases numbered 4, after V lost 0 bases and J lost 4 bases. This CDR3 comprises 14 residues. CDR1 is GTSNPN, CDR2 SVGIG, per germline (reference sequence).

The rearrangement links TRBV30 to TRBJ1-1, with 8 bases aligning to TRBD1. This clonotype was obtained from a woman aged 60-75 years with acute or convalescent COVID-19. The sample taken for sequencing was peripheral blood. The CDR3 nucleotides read TGTGCCTGGAGTGTCGGACAGGGCGTCACTGAAGCTTTCTTT. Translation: CAWSVGQGVTEAFF.